The present entry profiles one T cell receptor beta chain with its context. V dropped 4 bases and J dropped 5; count of bases not matched to a gene: 7. Germline V CDR1 and CDR2: DFQATT, SNEGSKA (reference sequence). This CDR3 is 14 amino acids long. These data are taken from a study of blood T cells in healthy people across ages. A second PCR, run for 7 to 11 cycles, used a sample-barcoded 5' primer plus a J-beta primer mix. TCRdb processed the 5' RACE reads anew with MiXCR; each CDR3 protein has one entry. Of some 1.4 million distinct CDR3 sequences detected, approximately 40% appear once; the ten largest clones hold 7.9%.

V and J are TRBV20-1 and TRBJ2-1, with 8 positions matching TRBD2. The sequenced material came from blood. The sequence derives from a woman aged 18-35 years in good health. The CDR3 bases are TGCAGTGCTACGGGACTAGGGTGGAACAATGAGCAGTTCTTC. Translation: CSATGLGWNNEQFF.